The 15 T cell receptor beta chains below come from one sample, sequenced in a study of spatial heterogeneity in lung cancer. Time point meaning: sample taken at primary tumor resection. TCRs were sequenced from unsorted whole RNA of tumor, nontumor lung or PBMC. TCRdb passed the 5' RACE reads through MiXCR, listing each CDR3 protein once. The sample carries almost 75,000 distinct CDR3 sequences, about an eighth recorded once. This material consisted of PBMCs, taken at surgery. The receptors were sampled from a male donor with early-stage non-small cell lung cancer.

This chain connects TRBV24-1 to TRBJ2-1, with 9 bases matching TRBD1. Trimming removed 4 bases from V and 10 bases from J; junction bases left unmatched: 13. This CDR3 has 16 amino acids. The germline CDR1 and CDR2 sequences are KGHDR and SFDVKD. CDR3 nucleotide sequence: TGTGCCACCAGTGACCCACAGGGGGCGTTCGGTGGCGAGCAGTTCTTC. It codes for CATSDPQGAFGGEQFF.

This clonotype has at least ten counts. The genes are TRBV5-1 and TRBJ2-1; 7 bases match TRBD2. The V segment lost 5 bases and the J segment 2 bases; nucleotides outside the gene matches: 4. The CDR3 is made up of 14 amino acids. From germline, CDR1 is SGHRS and CDR2 YFSETQ. This CDR3 is CASRSAGTYNEQFF. The CDR3 DNA reads TGCGCCAGCAGGTCAGCGGGAACCTACAATGAGCAGTTCTTC.

The gene calls are TRBV7-9 and TRBJ2-1; 8 bases map to TRBD1. Germline lookup yields CDR1 SEHNR and CDR2 FQNEAQ (reference sequence). J was trimmed by 8 bases and V by 4 bases; bases with no gene match: 13. The CDR3 covers 16 residues. The CDR3 reads CASSSPGQGFVYEQFF. Here the CDR3 DNA reads TGTGCCAGCAGCTCACCCGGACAGGGATTTGTATATGAGCAGTTCTTC.

The chain employs TRBV5-1 and TRBJ2-2, with 14 bases identical to TRBD2. Per the germline V gene, CDR1 is SGHRS and CDR2 is YFSETQ. V lost 4 bases, J lost 7 bases, and 3 bases stayed unmatched. The CDR3 has 15 amino acids. The CDR3 DNA reads as TGCGCCAGCAGCCCCGGGACTAGCGGGAGCGGGGAGCTGTTTTTT. It specifies CASSPGTSGSGELFF.

This clonotype turned up a few times. The chain has TRBV2 and TRBJ1-1, with 9 bases aligning to TRBD1. Trimming at V came to 4 bases and at J to 5 bases, leaving 14 bases not matched to a gene. Germline CDR1 is SNHLY and CDR2 is FYNNEI. CDR3 size: 17 residues. The CDR3 bases are TGTGCCAGCAGTGGGGACAGGGAGGGAGAACCGGGTACTGAAGCTTTCTTT. Residues: CASSGDREGEPGTEAFF.

In its sample, this clonotype was seen many times. V and J are TRBV7-3 and TRBJ2-2, with TRBD1 matching over 7 bases. The CDR3 covers 13 residues. Germline V gene data show CDR1 as SGHTA and CDR2 as FQGTGA. V was pared by 5 bases and J by 6 bases, with 3 bases of the junction left unmatched. The CDR3 here is CASSTTGAGELFF. In DNA, the CDR3 is TGTGCCAGCAGCACCACAGGGGCCGGGGAGCTGTTTTTT. The variable domain in full, with the rest retrieved from reference TRBV7-3 and TRBJ2-2, is GAGVSQTPSNKVTEKGKYVELRCDPISGHTALYWYRQSLGQGPEFLIYFQGTGAADDSGLPNDRFFAVRPEGSVSTLKIQRTERGDSAVYLCASSTTGAGELFFGEGSRLTVL.

V is TRBV5-6 and J is TRBJ2-2, with TRBD2 matching 10 bases. This CDR3 has 17 residues. CDR1 and CDR2 (germline): SGHDT, YYEEEE. V gave up 0 bases and J gave up 4 bases; unmatched junction bases: 6. In DNA, the CDR3 is TGTGCCAGCAGCTTGGATAGCGGGAGGATGATCACCGGGGAGCTGTTTTTT. It specifies CASSLDSGRMITGELFF. The variable domain in full, completed from reference TRBV5-6 and TRBJ2-2, reads DAGVTQSPTHLIKTRGQQVTLRCSPKSGHDTVSWYQQALGQGPQFIFQYYEEEERQRGNFPDRFSGHQFPNYSSELNVNALLLGDSALYLCASSLDSGRMITGELFFGEGSRLTVL.

This clonotype showed up just a few times. This chain joins TRBV27 and TRBJ2-6; 7 bases match TRBD1. V shed 8 bases, J shed 2 bases, and the junction held 3 bases outside the gene matches. The CDR3 sequence is 14 residues long. Germline CDR1 and CDR2: MNHEY and SMNVEV (reference sequence). The CDR3 nucleotides read TGTGCCAGCGCGCAGGGGGCTGGGGCCAACGTCCTGACTTTC. Its translation is CASAQGAGANVLTF.

This clonotype was observed many times. The chain carries TRBV5-1 and TRBJ1-1; D gene unclear. This CDR3 is built from 15 residues. CDR1 and CDR2 from the germline V gene are SGHRS and YFSETQ. Trimming left V 0 bases short and J 3 bases short, with 12 bases between. CDR3 coding DNA: TGCGCCAGCAGCTTGGGTGTGGGAATCTACACTGAAGCTTTCTTT. Translating it yields CASSLGVGIYTEAFF.

This clonotype came up a few times. V and J are TRBV5-1 and TRBJ2-6; possibly TRBD1 for D (6 bases). Germline-derived CDR1 and CDR2 are SGHRS and YFSETQ. The CDR3 covers 16 residues. V lost 2 bases and J 1 base, leaving 10 bases between the germline ends. This chain's CDR3 is CASSLPQGSGANVLTF. The CDR3 nucleotides read TGCGCCAGCAGCTTACCACAGGGATCTGGGGCCAACGTCCTGACTTTC.

The sample holds many counts of this clonotype. V is TRBV28 and J is TRBJ1-2; D is unresolved. Germline CDR1 reads MDHEN; CDR2 reads SYDVKM. V was trimmed by 2 bases and J by 8 bases, leaving 12 bases between them. The CDR3 runs to 13 residues. The CDR3 sequence: CASSLTLVGGYTF. The CDR3 coding sequence is TGTGCCAGCAGTTTAACCCTGGTTGGGGGCTACACCTTC.

This sequence joins TRBV7-9 and TRBJ2-2, with TRBD2 matching over 8 bases. There are 14 residues in the CDR3. Germline CDR1 reads SEHNR; CDR2 reads FQNEAQ (reference sequence). With V trimmed by 6 bases and J by 7 bases, 7 bases remained unmatched. In nucleotides, the CDR3 is TGTGCCAGCAGAGCGAGCGGGACTAGCGGGGAGCTGTTTTTT. Translation: CASRASGTSGELFF.

In its sample, this clonotype was seen a few times. This chain connects TRBV12-3 or TRBV12-4 to TRBJ1-1; unclear D gene. This CDR3 has 14 residues. With 2 bases removed from V and 1 base from J, the gap between germline ends came to 8 bases. The CDR3, as DNA: TGTGCCAGCAGTTTATATGAGGAGAACACTGAAGCTTTCTTT. It specifies CASSLYEENTEAFF.

The CDR3 region has the DNA TGTGCCAGCAGTGCCTATCATGCGGACACTGAAGCTTTCTTT. It encodes CASSAYHADTEAFF. The J gene is TRBJ1-1, the V gene TRBV6-1; the D is unclear. The CDR3 length is 14 residues. Germline V lookup: CDR1 MNHNS, CDR2 SASEGT. V was clipped by 4 bases and J by 3 bases, with 12 bases between them.

This clonotype was counted a few times. V gene TRBV19 combines with J gene TRBJ2-1, with TRBD2 matching over 7 bases. The length of the CDR3 is 15 residues. Germline CDR1 reads LNHDA; CDR2 reads SQIVND (reference sequence). Trimming at V came to 4 bases and at J to 3 bases, leaving 6 bases not matched to a gene. In nucleotides, the CDR3 is TGTGCCAGTAGTACCCTCGGCGGGAGCTACAATGAGCAGTTCTTC. Protein sequence: CASSTLGGSYNEQFF.